This T cell receptor beta chain was recorded in a study of T cells after yellow fever vaccination. Study-level points and caveats: The study found a weaker secondary response that peaked faster, day 5 versus 15.

A few counts support this clonotype. The antigen remains unidentified. The CDR3 loop spans 15 amino acids. V was pared by 0 bases and J by 1 base, with 2 bases of the junction left unmatched. Germline V gives CDR1 SGHVS, CDR2 FQNEAQ. TCR cDNA, made by 5'RACE template switching, carried an added universal primer site and UMIs. TCRdb fed the 5' RACE reads into MiXCR, producing one record per CDR3 protein. The data contain some 220,000 distinct CDR3 sequences, under 3.5% of them singletons. This clonotype was obtained from a man aged 18-30 years who received the YFV17D yellow fever vaccine. Sequenced material: CD4+ T cells sorted from PBMCs, taken 10 days after the yellow fever booster vaccination. The genes are TRBV7-8 and TRBJ2-7, with 8 bases lining up with TRBD2. The CDR3 here is CASSLAAGESYEQYF. Here the CDR3 DNA reads TGTGCCAGCAGCTTAGCAGCGGGGGAGTCCTACGAGCAGTACTTC.